This is a list of T cell receptor beta chains from one sample in a study of T cell responses to AZD1222 COVID-19 vaccine. Assay: immunoSEQ multiplex PCR; the TCRdb copy retains only in-frame clones and omits some. The sample includes fewer than 150,000 clones, under 95% of them seen just once. The sequencing here drew on peripheral blood, taken on day 0 of AZD1222 vaccination. These receptor sequences come from an adult in good health. Both conserved end residues are part of each CDR3. A D gene is named only where the DNA matches it firmly. Not every row has a clone size; where given, it reads once, few, many or a size class.

-	TRBJ1-2	TRBV12-3/TRBV12-4	-	13	TGTGCCAGCAGCCCCCGACAGAAAGATGGCTACACCTTC	CASSPRQKDGYTF
-	TRBJ1-1	TRBV6-1	-	16	TGTGCCAGCAGTGAAGCGCTAGGCCACAGGGACACTGAAGCTTTCTTT	CASSEALGHRDTEAFF
-	TRBJ1-5	TRBV5-8	-	14	TGTGCCAGCAGCTTCGGCGGGCTCGATCAGCCCCAGCATTTT	CASSFGGLDQPQHF
once	TRBJ1-1	TRBV7-8	-	17	TGTGCCAGCAGCGTTGTGGGGTTTATCGGGGGCGTAACTGAAGCTTTCTTT	CASSVVGFIGGVTEAFF
-	TRBJ1-5	TRBV12-3/TRBV12-4	-	13	TGTGCCAGCAGTTTATATTCTCTTCAGCCCCAGCATTTT	CASSLYSLQPQHF
-	TRBJ2-6	TRBV4-1	TRBD1	16	TGCGCCAGCAGCCACGGGACAGGCCCCGGGGCCAACGTCCTGACTTTC	CASSHGTGPGANVLTF
-	TRBJ1-1	TRBV7-3	-	13	TGTGCCAGCAGCTTAACTAGGGACGCCGAAGCTTTCTTT	CASSLTRDAEAFF
once	TRBJ1-1	TRBV5-5	-	11	TGTGCCAGCAGCTTTAACACTGAAGCTTTCTTT	CASSFNTEAFF
-	TRBJ1-4	TRBV28	TRBD1	15	TGTGCCAGCAGAACCCCGGGACAGGGCCGGGAAAAACTGTTTTTT	CASRTPGQGREKLFF
-	TRBJ2-5	TRBV6-2/TRBV6-3	TRBD1	13	TGTGCCAGCAGTCGACAGGGGGGAGAGACCCAGTACTTC	CASSRQGGETQYF
-	TRBJ1-6	TRBV27	TRBD1	15	TGTGCCAGCAGTTCCTACAACAGGGGGCATTCACCCCTCCACTTT	CASSSYNRGHSPLHF
once	TRBJ2-1	TRBV10-1	TRBD2	17	TGCGCCAGCAGTGAGTCGCTTCTAGCGGGGCCGAACAATGAGCAGTTCTTC	CASSESLLAGPNNEQFF
-	TRBJ2-5	TRBV7-3	TRBD2	15	TGTGCCAGCAGTGGACTAGCGGGAGGGATAGAGACCCAGTACTTC	CASSGLAGGIETQYF
-	TRBJ1-3	TRBV10-3	-	13	TGTGCCATCAAGTTAGTCTCTGGAAACACCATATATTTT	CAIKLVSGNTIYF
-	TRBJ1-1	TRBV19	-	15	TGTGCCAGCACTCGGGACGGGGGCATGAACACTGAAGCTTTCTTT	CASTRDGGMNTEAFF
once	TRBJ1-1	TRBV27	-	15	TGTGCCAGCAGTTTATCTGTCGGGGGGAGCACTGAAGCTTTCTTT	CASSLSVGGSTEAFF
once	TRBJ2-7	TRBV5-4	TRBD1	14	TGTGCCAGCAAAAGGGACAGGGGGCCCTACGAGCAGTACTTC	CASKRDRGPYEQYF
-	TRBJ2-7	TRBV2	-	11	TGTGCCAGCAGTGTCAGGGACGAGCAGTACTTC	CASSVRDEQYF
-	TRBJ2-1	TRBV5-1	TRBD2	16	TGCGCCAGCAGCTTGATGCTAGCGGGAGGATACAATGAGCAGTTCTTC	CASSLMLAGGYNEQFF
few	TRBJ1-1	TRBV29-1	-	14	TGCAGCGTTTCGACAGGAGGGATGAACACTGAAGCTTTCTTT	CSVSTGGMNTEAFF
-	TRBJ1-3	TRBV2	-	14	TGTGCCAGTAGACAGGCGTCTTCTGGAAACACCATATATTTT	CASRQASSGNTIYF
-	TRBJ2-1	TRBV18	TRBD2	17	TGTGCCAGCTCACCGGGTGTACTAGCGGTCGAGGGTTGGGAGCAGTTCTTC	CASSPGVLAVEGWEQFF
-	TRBJ1-1	TRBV28	-	14	TGTGCCAGCAGTTTCGGAGGGGGAGAAACTGAAGCTTTCTTT	CASSFGGGETEAFF
-	TRBJ2-7	TRBV7-9	TRBD2	18	TGTGCCAGCAGCTCCACCCGGACTAGCGCCCGTGGGGCCTACGAGCAGTACTTC	CASSSTRTSARGAYEQYF
-	TRBJ2-2	TRBV7-9	-	11	TGTGCCAGCAGCCAAGGGTTGGGCCTGTTTTTT	CASSQGLGLFF
-	TRBJ2-7	TRBV29-1	-	12	TGCAGCGTTAGGACTCAGTCCTACGAGCAGTACTTC	CSVRTQSYEQYF
-	TRBJ2-7	TRBV19	-	15	TGTGCCAGTAGTAAGCAGAGGGTTCCTGCCGGCGAGCAGTACTTC	CASSKQRVPAGEQYF
-	TRBJ1-5	TRBV7-2	-	13	TGTGCCAGCAGCCCGGGGGTAGCTGGGCCCCAGCATTTT	CASSPGVAGPQHF
-	TRBJ2-3	TRBV12-3/TRBV12-4	-	12	TGTGCCAGCACTAACTGGGAGGATACGCAGTATTTT	CASTNWEDTQYF
-	TRBJ1-3	TRBV4-1	-	16	TGCGCCAGCAGTCATCCGACAGGTCACTCTGGAAACACCATATATTTT	CASSHPTGHSGNTIYF
-	TRBJ1-4	TRBV4-1	-	14	TGCGCCAGCAGCCCGGGGCCGCCCCGGGAAAAACTGTTTTTT	CASSPGPPREKLFF
few	TRBJ1-2	TRBV27	-	14	TGTGCCAGCAGTTTGGGTGGCAGAGGTTATGGCTACACCTTC	CASSLGGRGYGYTF
-	TRBJ2-1	TRBV5-1	TRBD1	15	TGCGCCAGCAGCCTCGGACAGGGGGAAAGTATAGAGCAGTTCTTC	CASSLGQGESIEQFF
-	TRBJ1-5	TRBV5-6	TRBD1	16	TGTGCCAGCAGCCAAGCGGGGGGGACAGGGTATCAGCCCCAGCATTTT	CASSQAGGTGYQPQHF
-	TRBJ2-7	TRBV3-1/TRBV3-2	TRBD2	16	TGTGCCAGCAGCCAAGCTCTAGCGGGAGCGGGCTACGAGCAGTACTTC	CASSQALAGAGYEQYF
few	TRBJ2-1	TRBV7-3	TRBD2	14	TGTGCCAGCAGCCCGGGACTAGCGGGAGGTGAGCAGTTCTTC	CASSPGLAGGEQFF
-	TRBJ2-7	TRBV21-1	-	15	TGTGCCAGCAGACTCACGTTCAGGGGGTTCGAAGAGCAGTACTTC	CASRLTFRGFEEQYF
-	TRBJ2-1	TRBV11-2	TRBD2	15	TGTGCCAGCAGCTTCACTAGCGGGATAAACAATGAGCAGTTCTTC	CASSFTSGINNEQFF